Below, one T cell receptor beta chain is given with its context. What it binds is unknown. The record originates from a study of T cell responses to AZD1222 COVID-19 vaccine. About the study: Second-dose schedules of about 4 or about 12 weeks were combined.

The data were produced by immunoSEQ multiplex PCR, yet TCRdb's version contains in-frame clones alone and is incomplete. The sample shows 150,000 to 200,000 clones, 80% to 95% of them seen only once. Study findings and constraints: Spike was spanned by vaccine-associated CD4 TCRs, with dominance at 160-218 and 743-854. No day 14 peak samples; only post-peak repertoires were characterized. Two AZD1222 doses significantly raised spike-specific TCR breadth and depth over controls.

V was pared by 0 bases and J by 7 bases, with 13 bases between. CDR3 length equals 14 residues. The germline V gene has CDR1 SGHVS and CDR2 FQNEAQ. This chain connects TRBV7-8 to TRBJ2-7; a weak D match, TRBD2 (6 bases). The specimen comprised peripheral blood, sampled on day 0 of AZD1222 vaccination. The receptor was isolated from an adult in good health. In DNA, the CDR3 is TGTGCCAGCAGCTTAGCCGGGACTCCTGGGGAGCAGTACTTC. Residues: CASSLAGTPGEQYF.